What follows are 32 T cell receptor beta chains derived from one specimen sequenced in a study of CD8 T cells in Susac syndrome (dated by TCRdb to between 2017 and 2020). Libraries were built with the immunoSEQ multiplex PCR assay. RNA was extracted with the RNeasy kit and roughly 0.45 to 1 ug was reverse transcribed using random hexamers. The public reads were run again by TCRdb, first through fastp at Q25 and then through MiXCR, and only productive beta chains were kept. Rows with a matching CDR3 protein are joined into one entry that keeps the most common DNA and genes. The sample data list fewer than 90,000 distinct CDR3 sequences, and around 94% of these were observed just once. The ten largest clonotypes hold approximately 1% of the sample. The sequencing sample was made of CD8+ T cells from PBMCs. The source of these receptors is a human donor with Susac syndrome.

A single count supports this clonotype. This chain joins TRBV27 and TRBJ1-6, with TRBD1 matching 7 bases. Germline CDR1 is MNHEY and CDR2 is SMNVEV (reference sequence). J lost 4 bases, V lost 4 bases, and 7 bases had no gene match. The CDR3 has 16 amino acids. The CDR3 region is CASSSATGSYNSPLHF. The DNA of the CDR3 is TGTGCCAGCAGTTCAGCGACAGGGAGTTATAATTCACCCCTCCACTTT.

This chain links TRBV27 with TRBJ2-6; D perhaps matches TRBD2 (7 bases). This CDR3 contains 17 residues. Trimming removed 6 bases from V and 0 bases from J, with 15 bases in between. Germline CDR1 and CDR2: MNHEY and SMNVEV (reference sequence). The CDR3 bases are TGTGCCAGCAGCCCTGCGGGGGCAAGCTCTGGGGCCAACGTCCTGACTTTC. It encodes CASSPAGASSGANVLTF.

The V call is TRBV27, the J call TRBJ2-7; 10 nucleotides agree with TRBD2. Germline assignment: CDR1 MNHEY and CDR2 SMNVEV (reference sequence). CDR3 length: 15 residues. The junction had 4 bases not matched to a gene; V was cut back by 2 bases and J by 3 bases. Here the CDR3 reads CASSLGTSVFYEQYF. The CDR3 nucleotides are TGTGCCAGCAGTTTAGGGACTAGCGTTTTCTACGAGCAGTACTTC.

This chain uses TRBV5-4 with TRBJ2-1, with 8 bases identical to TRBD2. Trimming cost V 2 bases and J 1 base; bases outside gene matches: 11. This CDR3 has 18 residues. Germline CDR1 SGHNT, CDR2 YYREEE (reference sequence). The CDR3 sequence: CASSLTGGAGGSYNEQFF. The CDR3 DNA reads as TGTGCCAGCAGCTTAACCGGTGGGGCGGGAGGTTCCTACAATGAGCAGTTCTTC. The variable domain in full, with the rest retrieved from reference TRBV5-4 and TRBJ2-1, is ETGVTQSPTHLIKTRGQQVTLRCSSQSGHNTVSWYQQALGQGPQFIFQYYREEENGRGNFPPRFSGLQFPNYSSELNVNALELDDSALYLCASSLTGGAGGSYNEQFFGPGTRLTVL.

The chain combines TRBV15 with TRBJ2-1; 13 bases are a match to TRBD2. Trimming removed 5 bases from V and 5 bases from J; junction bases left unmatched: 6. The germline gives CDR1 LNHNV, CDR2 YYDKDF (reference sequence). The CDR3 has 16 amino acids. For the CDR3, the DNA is TGTGCCACCAGCGGAAGACTAGCGGGGGGTCACAATGAGCAGTTCTTC. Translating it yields CATSGRLAGGHNEQFF.

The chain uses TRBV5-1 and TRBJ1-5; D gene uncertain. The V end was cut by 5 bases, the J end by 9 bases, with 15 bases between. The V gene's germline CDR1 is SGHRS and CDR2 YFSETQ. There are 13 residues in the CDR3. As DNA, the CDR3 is TGCGCCAGCAGTGGTTCAGGAGGGATGCCCCAGCATTTT. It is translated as CASSGSGGMPQHF.

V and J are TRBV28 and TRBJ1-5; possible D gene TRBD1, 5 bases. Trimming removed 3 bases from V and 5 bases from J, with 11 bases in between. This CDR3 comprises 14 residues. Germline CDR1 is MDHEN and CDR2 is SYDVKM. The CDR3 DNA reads TGTGCCAGCAGTTTCGGGGGAGTTCATCAGCCCCAGCATTTT. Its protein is CASSFGGVHQPQHF.

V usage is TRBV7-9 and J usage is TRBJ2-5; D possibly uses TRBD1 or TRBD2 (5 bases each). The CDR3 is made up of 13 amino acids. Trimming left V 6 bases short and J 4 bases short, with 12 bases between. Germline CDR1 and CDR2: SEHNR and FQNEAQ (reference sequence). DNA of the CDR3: TGTGCCAGCAGACCGGGACGGCCAGAGACCCAGTACTTC. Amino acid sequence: CASRPGRPETQYF.

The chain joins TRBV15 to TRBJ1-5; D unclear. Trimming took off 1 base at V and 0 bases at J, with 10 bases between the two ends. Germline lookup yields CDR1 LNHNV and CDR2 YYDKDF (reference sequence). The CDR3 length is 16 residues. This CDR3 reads CATSRVARDSNQPQHF. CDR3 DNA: TGTGCCACCAGCAGAGTGGCAAGAGATAGCAATCAGCCCCAGCATTTT.

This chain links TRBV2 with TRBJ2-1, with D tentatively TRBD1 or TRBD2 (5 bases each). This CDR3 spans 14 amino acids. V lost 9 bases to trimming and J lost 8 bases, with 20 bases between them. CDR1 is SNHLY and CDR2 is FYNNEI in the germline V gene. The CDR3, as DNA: TGTGCCAGGACGGCAAGTAACAGGCGGGATGAGCAGTTCTTC. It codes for CARTASNRRDEQFF.

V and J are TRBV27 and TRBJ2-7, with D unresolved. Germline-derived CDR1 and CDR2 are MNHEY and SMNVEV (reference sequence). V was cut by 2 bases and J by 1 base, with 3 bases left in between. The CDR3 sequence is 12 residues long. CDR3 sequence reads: CASSLGSYEQYF. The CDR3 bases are TGTGCCAGCAGTTTAGGATCCTACGAGCAGTACTTC.

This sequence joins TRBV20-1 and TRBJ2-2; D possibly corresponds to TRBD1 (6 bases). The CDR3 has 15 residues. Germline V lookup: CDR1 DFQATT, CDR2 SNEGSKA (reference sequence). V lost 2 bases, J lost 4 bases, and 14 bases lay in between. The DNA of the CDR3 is TGCAGTGCTAGAAGGAGAGGACAGAGCACCGGGGAGCTGTTTTTT. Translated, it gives CSARRRGQSTGELFF.

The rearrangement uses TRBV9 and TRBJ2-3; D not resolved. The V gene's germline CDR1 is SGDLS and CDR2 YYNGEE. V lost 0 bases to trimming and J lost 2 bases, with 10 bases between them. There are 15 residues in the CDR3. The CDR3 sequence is CASSVGGIYTDTQYF. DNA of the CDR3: TGTGCCAGCAGCGTAGGGGGAATCTACACAGATACGCAGTATTTT.

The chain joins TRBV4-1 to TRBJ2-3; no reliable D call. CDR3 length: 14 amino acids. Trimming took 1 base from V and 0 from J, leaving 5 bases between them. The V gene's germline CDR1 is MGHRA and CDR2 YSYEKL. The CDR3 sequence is CASSQVGSTDTQYF. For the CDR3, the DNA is TGCGCCAGCAGCCAAGTAGGTAGCACAGATACGCAGTATTTT.

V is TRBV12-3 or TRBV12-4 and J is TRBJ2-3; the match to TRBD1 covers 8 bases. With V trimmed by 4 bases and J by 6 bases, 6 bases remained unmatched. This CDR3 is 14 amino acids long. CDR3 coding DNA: TGTGCCAGCAGTTCCAGGGGGCCAGGGGATACGCAGTATTTT. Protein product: CASSSRGPGDTQYF.

CDR3 sequence reads: CASTGLRETQYF. CDR3 in DNA: TGTGCCAGCACAGGGTTACGAGAGACCCAGTACTTC. The chain carries TRBV7-9 and TRBJ2-5; tentatively, D is TRBD1 (5 bases). This CDR3 region has 12 residues. The germline V gene encodes CDR1 SEHNR and CDR2 FQNEAQ (reference sequence). Trimming took off 7 bases at V and 4 bases at J, with 10 bases between the two ends.

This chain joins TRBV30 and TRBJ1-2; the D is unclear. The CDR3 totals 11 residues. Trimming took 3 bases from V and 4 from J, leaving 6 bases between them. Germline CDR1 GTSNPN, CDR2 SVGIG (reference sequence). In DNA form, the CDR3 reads TGTGCCTGGAGAGGGTTCTATGGCTACACCTTC. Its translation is CAWRGFYGYTF.

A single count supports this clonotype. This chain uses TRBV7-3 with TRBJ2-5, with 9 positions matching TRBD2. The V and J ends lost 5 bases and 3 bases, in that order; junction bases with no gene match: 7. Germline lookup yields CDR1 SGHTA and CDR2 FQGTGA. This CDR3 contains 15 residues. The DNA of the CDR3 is TGTGCCAGCAGCCCAGGGCTAGCGGGAAAAGAGACCCAGTACTTC. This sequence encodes CASSPGLAGKETQYF. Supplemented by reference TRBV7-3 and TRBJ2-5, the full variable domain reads GAGVSQTPSNKVTEKGKYVELRCDPISGHTALYWYRQSLGQGPEFLIYFQGTGAADDSGLPNDRFFAVRPEGSVSTLKIQRTERGDSAVYLCASSPGLAGKETQYFGPGTRLLVL.

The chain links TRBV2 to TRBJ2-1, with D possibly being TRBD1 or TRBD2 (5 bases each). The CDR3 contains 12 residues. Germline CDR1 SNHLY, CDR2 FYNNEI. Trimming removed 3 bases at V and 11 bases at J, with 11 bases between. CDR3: CASSDPGPKQFF. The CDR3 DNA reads TGTGCCAGCAGTGATCCGGGACCGAAGCAGTTCTTC. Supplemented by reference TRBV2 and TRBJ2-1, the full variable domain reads EPEVTQTPSHQVTQMGQEVILRCVPISNHLYFYWYRQILGQKVEFLVSFYNNEISEKSEIFDDQFSVERPDGSNFTLKIRSTKLEDSAMYFCASSDPGPKQFFGPGTRLTVL.

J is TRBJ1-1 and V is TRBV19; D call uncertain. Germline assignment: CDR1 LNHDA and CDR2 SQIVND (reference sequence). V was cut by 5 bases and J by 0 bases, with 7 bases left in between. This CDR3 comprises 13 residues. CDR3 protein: CASSPAVNTEAFF. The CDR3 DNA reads TGTGCCAGTAGTCCCGCAGTGAACACTGAAGCTTTCTTT.

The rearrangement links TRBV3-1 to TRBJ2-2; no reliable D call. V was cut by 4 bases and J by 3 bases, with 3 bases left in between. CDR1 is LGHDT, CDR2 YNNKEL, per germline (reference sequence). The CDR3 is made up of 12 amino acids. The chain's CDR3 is CASSLYTGELFF. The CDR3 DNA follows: TGTGCCAGCAGCCTCTACACCGGGGAGCTGTTTTTT.

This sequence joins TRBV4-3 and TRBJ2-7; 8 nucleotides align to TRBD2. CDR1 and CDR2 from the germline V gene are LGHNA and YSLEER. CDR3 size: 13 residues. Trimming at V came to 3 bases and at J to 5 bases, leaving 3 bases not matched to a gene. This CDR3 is CASSQRAGDEQYF. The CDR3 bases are TGCGCCAGCAGCCAGCGAGCGGGAGACGAGCAGTACTTC.

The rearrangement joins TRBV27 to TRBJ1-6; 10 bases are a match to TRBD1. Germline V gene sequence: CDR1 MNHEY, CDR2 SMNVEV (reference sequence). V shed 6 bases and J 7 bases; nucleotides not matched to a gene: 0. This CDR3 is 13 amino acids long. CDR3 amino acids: CASRGQGNSPLHF. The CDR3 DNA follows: TGTGCCAGCAGGGGACAGGGGAATTCACCCCTCCACTTT.

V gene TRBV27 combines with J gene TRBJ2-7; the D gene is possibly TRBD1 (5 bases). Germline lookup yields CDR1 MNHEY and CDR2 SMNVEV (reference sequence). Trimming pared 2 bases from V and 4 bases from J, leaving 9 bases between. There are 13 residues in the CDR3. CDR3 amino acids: CASSLVGLYEQYF. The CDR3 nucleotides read TGTGCCAGCAGTTTAGTGGGGCTTTACGAGCAGTACTTC.

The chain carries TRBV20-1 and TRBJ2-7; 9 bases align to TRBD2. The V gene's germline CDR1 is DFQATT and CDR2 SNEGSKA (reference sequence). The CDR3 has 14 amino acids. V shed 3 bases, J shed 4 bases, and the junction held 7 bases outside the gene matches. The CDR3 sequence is CSASSSGSIYEQYF. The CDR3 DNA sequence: TGCAGTGCTAGTAGTAGCGGGAGTATATACGAGCAGTACTTC.

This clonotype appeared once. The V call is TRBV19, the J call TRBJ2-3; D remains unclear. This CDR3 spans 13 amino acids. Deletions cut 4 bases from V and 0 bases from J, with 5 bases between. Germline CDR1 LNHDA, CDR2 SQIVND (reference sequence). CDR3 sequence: CASSKASTDTQYF. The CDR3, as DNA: TGTGCCAGTAGTAAGGCTAGCACAGATACGCAGTATTTT.

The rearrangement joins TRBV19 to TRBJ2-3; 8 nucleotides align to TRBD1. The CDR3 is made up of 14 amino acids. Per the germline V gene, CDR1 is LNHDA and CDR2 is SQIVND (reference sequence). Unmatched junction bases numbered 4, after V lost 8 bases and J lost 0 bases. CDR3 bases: TGTGCCAGTGACAGGGGACCCAGCACAGATACGCAGTATTTT. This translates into CASDRGPSTDTQYF. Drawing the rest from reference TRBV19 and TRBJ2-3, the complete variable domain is DGGITQSPKYLFRKEGQNVTLSCEQNLNHDAMYWYRQDPGQGLRLIYYSQIVNDFQKGDIAEGYSVSREKKESFPLTVTSAQKNPTAFYLCASDRGPSTDTQYFGPGTRLTVL.

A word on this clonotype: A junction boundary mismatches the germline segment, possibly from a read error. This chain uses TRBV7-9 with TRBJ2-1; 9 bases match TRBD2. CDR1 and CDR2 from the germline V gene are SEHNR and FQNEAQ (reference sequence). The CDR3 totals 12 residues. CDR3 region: CASSFSGSSSIF. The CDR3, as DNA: TGTGCCAGCAGCTTTAGCGGGAGCTCTTCAATCTTC. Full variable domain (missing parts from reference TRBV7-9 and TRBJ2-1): DTGVSQNPRHKITKRGQNVTFRCDPISEHNRLYWYRQTLGQGPEFLTYFQNEAQLEKSRLLSDRFSAERPKGSFSTLEIQRTEQGDSAMYLCASSFSGSSSIFGPGTRLTVL.

CDR3 in amino acids: CASAPFEVGDTQYF. The CDR3 nucleotides read TGTGCCAGTGCCCCATTCGAGGTTGGAGATACGCAGTATTTT. The chain links TRBV9 to TRBJ2-3; D remains unclear. Germline values: CDR1 SGDLS, CDR2 YYNGEE. The CDR3 is 14 residues long. V was cut by 8 bases and J by 5 bases, with 18 bases left in between.

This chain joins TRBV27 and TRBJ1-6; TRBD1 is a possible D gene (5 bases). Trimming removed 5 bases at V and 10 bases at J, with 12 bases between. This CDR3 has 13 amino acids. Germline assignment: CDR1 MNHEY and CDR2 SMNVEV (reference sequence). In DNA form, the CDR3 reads TGTGCCAGCAGTCGGGACGGAGGGTCACCCCTCCACTTT. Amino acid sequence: CASSRDGGSPLHF.

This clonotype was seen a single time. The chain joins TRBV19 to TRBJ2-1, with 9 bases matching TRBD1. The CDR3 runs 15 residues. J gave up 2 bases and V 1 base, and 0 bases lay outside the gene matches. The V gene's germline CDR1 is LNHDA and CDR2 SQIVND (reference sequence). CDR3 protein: CASSIGQGAYNEQFF. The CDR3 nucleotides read TGTGCCAGTAGTATAGGACAGGGGGCCTACAATGAGCAGTTCTTC.

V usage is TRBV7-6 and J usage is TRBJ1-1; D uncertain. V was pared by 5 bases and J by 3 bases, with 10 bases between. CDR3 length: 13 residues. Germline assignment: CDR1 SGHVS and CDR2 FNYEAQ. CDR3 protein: CASSPRGHTEAFF. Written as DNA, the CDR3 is TGTGCCAGCAGCCCCAGAGGTCACACTGAAGCTTTCTTT. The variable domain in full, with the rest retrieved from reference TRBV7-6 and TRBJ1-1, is GAGVSQSPRYKVTKRGQDVALRCDPISGHVSLYWYRQALGQGPEFLTYFNYEAQQDKSGLPNDRFSAERPEGSISTLTIQRTEQRDSAMYRCASSPRGHTEAFFGQGTRLTVV.